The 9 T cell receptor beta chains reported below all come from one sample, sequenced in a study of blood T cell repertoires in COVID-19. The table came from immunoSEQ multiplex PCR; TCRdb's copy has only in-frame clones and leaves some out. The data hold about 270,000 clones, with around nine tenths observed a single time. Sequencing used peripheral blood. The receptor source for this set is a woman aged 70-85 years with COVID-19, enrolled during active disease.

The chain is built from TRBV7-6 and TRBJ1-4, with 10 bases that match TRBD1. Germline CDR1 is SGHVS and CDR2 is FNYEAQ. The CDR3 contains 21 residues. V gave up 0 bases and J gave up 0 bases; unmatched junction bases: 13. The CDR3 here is CASSLAPLRDRGPATNEKLFF. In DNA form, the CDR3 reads TGTGCCAGCAGCTTAGCCCCACTAAGGGACAGGGGCCCTGCAACTAATGAAAAACTGTTTTTT.

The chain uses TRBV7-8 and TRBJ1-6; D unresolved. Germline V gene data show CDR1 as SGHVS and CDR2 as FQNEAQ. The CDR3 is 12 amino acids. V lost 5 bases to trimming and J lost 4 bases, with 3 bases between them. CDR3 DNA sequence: TGTGCCAGCAGCCCTTATAATTCACCCCTCCACTTT. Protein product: CASSPYNSPLHF.

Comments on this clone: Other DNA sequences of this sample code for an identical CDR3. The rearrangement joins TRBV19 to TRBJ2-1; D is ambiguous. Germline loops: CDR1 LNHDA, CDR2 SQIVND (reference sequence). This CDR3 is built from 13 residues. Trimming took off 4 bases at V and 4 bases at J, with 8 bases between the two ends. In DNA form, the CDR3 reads TGTGCCAGTAGTACCTCTAGATACAATGAGCAGTTCTTC. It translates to CASSTSRYNEQFF.

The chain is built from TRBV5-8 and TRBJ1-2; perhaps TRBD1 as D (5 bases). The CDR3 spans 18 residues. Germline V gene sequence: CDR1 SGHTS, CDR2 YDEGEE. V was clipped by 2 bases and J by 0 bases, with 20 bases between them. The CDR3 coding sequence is TGTGCCAGCAGCTTCGACAGTTTCAACTTGGGGTCTAACTATGGCTACACCTTC. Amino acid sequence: CASSFDSFNLGSNYGYTF.

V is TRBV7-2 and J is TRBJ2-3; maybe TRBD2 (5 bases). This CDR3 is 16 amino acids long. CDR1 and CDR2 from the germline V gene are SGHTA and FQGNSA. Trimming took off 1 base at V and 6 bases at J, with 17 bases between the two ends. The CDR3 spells CASSLGFTGITDTQYF. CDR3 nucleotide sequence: TGTGCCAGCAGCTTAGGTTTTACGGGGATTACCGATACGCAGTATTTT.

DNA of the CDR3: TGTGCCAGCAGCTTAGTGGCACCAGGGAGCACAGATACGCAGTATTTT. It translates to CASSLVAPGSTDTQYF. The chain links TRBV7-9 to TRBJ2-3, with D maybe TRBD1 (5 bases). The ends were cut back, 1 base at V and 0 bases at J, with 11 bases in the middle. Germline lookup yields CDR1 SEHNR and CDR2 FQNEAQ (reference sequence). CDR3 length equals 16 residues.

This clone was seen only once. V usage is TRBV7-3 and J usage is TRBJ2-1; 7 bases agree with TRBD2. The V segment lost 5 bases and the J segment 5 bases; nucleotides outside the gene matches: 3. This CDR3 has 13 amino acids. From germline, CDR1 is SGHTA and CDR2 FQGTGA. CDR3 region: CASSAGLNNEQFF. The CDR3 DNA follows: TGTGCCAGCAGCGCGGGACTAAACAATGAGCAGTTCTTC.

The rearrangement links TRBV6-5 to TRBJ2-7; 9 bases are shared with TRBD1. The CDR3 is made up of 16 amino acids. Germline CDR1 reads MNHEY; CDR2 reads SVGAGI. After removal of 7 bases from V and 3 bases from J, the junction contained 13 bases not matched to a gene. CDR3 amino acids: CASIYNMDRGGYEQYF. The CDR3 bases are TGTGCCAGCATTTATAACATGGACAGGGGAGGCTACGAGCAGTACTTC.

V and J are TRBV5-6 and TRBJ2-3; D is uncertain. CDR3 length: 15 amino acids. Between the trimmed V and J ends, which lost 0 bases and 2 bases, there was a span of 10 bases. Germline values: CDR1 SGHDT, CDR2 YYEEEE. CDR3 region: CASSLAYITTDTQYF. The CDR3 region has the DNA TGTGCCAGCAGCTTGGCTTACATAACCACAGATACGCAGTATTTT.